Listed below are T cell receptor beta chains from one sample, sequenced in a study of cytomegalovirus exposure and HLA in healthy donors. Sequencing used immunoSEQ multiplex PCR; TCRdb keeps in-frame clones, though not all of them. Here the sample spans over 200,000 clones, over 75% being singletons. The sequenced sample consisted of PBMCs. The receptor set was obtained from a human donor in good health. CDR3s include the opening cysteine and the closing phenylalanine or tryptophan. A D gene is named only where the DNA matches it firmly. Clone size, where shown, is once, few, many, or a class for clones that have expanded.

TRBV19,-,-,TRBJ1-2,TGTGCCTCACAGGCTAACTATGGCTACACCTTC,CASQANYGYTF
TRBV6-5,-,-,TRBJ2-2,TGTGCCAGCAGTTCGCTGACAGGCCGACGCGGGGAGCTGTTTTTT,CASSSLTGRRGELFF
TRBV7-9,TRBD2,-,TRBJ2-1,TGTGCCAGCAGCTTAAATTCTGGGACTAGGAAGTTCTTC,CASSLNSGTRKFF
TRBV7-8,TRBD2,few,TRBJ2-7,TGTGCCAGCAGCTTCATCTTCGGAGCGGGAGATTCCAACGAGCAGTACTTC,CASSFIFGAGDSNEQYF
TRBV5-1,-,few,TRBJ1-1,TGCGCCAGCAGCTTGGGGCCCATGAACACTGAAGCTTTCTTT,CASSLGPMNTEAFF
TRBV7-2,-,few,TRBJ2-3,TGTGCCAGCAGCTTTATTCGGTGGGAGCTCACAGATACGCAGTATTTT,CASSFIRWELTDTQYF
TRBV19,-,-,TRBJ2-2,TGTGCCAGTAGTATGATCAACAGTTTTGGGACCGGGGAGCTGTTTTTT,CASSMINSFGTGELFF
TRBV11-1,-,-,TRBJ2-3,TGTGCCAGCCGCCCGAGCGGGTTATCAGATACGCAGTATTTT,CASRPSGLSDTQYF
TRBV7-9,TRBD2,once,TRBJ2-5,TGTGCCAGCAGCTTTACCGGGACTAGTCAAGAGACCCAGTACTTC,CASSFTGTSQETQYF
TRBV5-1,-,-,TRBJ2-2,TGCGCCAGCAGCTTGGGAGGGCCCGGGGAGCTGTTTTTT,CASSLGGPGELFF
TRBV29-1,TRBD1,few,TRBJ2-7,TGCAGCGTGGGACAGGGAGCCTACGAGCAGTACTTC,CSVGQGAYEQYF
TRBV29-1,-,-,TRBJ2-3,TGCAGCGCCCGAGTAGCGGCGGGCACAGATACGCAGTATTTT,CSARVAAGTDTQYF
TRBV7-2,-,-,TRBJ1-1,TGTGCCAGCAGCTTAGCATTTGACACCCTTGCCGGCACTGAAGCTTTCTTT,CASSLAFDTLAGTEAFF
TRBV7-2,TRBD2,-,TRBJ2-5,TGTGCCAGCAGCGTCCGACCTAGCGGGATGGAGACCCAGTACTTC,CASSVRPSGMETQYF